Here is one TCR beta chain with its context. The antigen remains undetermined. Clones were read by immunoSEQ multiplex PCR, and TCRdb kept only the in-frame ones, dropping some. The data hold under 170,000 clones, with about 93% observed a single time. This specimen belongs to a study of T cell responses to AZD1222 COVID-19 vaccine. Overall study findings and caveats: White British people made up most donors, females outnumbered males, and clonal diversity was possibly underestimated. The study reported that nearly half of spike-specific TCRs target unmutated variant regions.

The receptor was derived from an adult in good health. The specimen comprised peripheral blood, sampled on day 0 of AZD1222 vaccination.

The CDR3 loop is CASSAPGAAYNEQFF. DNA of the CDR3: TGTGCCAGCAGCGCTCCAGGGGCTGCCTACAATGAGCAGTTCTTC. This chain connects TRBV14 to TRBJ2-1, with TRBD1 as a possible D gene (6 bases). Deletions cut 5 bases from V and 2 bases from J, with 13 bases between. The CDR3 totals 15 residues. Germline V gene data show CDR1 as SGHDN and CDR2 as FVKESK.